The 22 T cell receptor beta chains below were found in one sample sequenced in a study of OX40 agonist ivuxolimab in advanced cancers. Repertoires were generated with immunoSEQ multiplex PCR, while TCRdb's copy carries only in-frame clones and drops some. The sample yields fewer than 65,000 clones, approximately 90% seen once. The starting material was CD4+ or CD8+ T cells sorted from blood, obtained in a trial of the OX40 agonist ivuxolimab. The receptors come from an adult with an advanced solid tumor such as melanoma, head and neck, liver or kidney cancer.

The V call is TRBV2, the J call TRBJ2-3; D perhaps matches TRBD2 (6 bases). The CDR3 runs 12 residues. Deletions cut 7 bases from V and 5 bases from J, with 10 bases between. Per germline, CDR1 SNHLY and CDR2 FYNNEI. DNA for the CDR3: TGTGCCAGCAACCGGGAGTTAGATACGCAGTATTTT. Its protein is CASNRELDTQYF.

The CDR3 sequence is CASSLIAGGDHEQFF. The CDR3 nucleotides read TGCGCCAGCAGCTTAATAGCGGGAGGTGATCATGAGCAGTTCTTC. V is TRBV5-1 and J is TRBJ2-1; 10 bases map to TRBD2. The V segment lost 2 bases and the J segment 8 bases; nucleotides outside the gene matches: 7. This CDR3 has 15 amino acids. CDR1 and CDR2 from the germline V gene are SGHRS and YFSETQ.

This clone turned up a few times. J is TRBJ1-5 and V is TRBV28, with a possible D match to TRBD1 (5 bases). The CDR3 consists of 13 residues. Trimming removed 5 bases from V and 5 bases from J, with 10 bases in between. In germline, CDR1 is MDHEN, CDR2 SYDVKM. CDR3 DNA: TGTGCCAGCAGTAGCCAGGGCTATCAGCCCCAGCATTTT. Translating it yields CASSSQGYQPQHF.

This chain uses TRBV5-1 with TRBJ2-3; 11 nucleotides line up with TRBD2. The ends lost 4 bases at V and 5 bases at J; junction bases unmatched: 12. From germline, CDR1 is SGHRS and CDR2 YFSETQ. There are 17 residues in the CDR3. The CDR3 spells CASSLVIAGGPGDTQYF. As DNA, the CDR3 is TGCGCCAGCAGCCTTGTCATAGCGGGAGGGCCCGGAGATACGCAGTATTTT.

The V and J genes are TRBV15 and TRBJ2-7, with D unresolved. The CDR3 consists of 17 residues. In germline, CDR1 is LNHNV, CDR2 YYDKDF (reference sequence). Trimming removed 0 bases at V and 3 bases at J, with 18 bases between. The chain's CDR3 is CATSRDQWPSWNYEQYF. The CDR3 DNA follows: TGTGCCACCAGCAGAGATCAGTGGCCGAGCTGGAACTACGAGCAGTACTTC.

The rearrangement links TRBV5-1 to TRBJ2-5, with D possibly TRBD1 on 5 matching bases. The germline V and J ends were trimmed by 5 bases and 3 bases, with 14 bases remaining between them. CDR3 length equals 14 residues. The germline gives CDR1 SGHRS, CDR2 YFSETQ. CDR3 protein: CASRTTVSEETQYF. The CDR3 region has the DNA TGCGCCAGCAGGACGACAGTGTCCGAAGAGACCCAGTACTTC.

The V call is TRBV10-1, the J call TRBJ1-3; the match to TRBD1 covers 11 bases. Germline CDR1 reads WNHNN; CDR2 reads SYGVQD (reference sequence). The CDR3 runs 15 residues. With 6 bases clipped from V and 7 bases from J, the junction kept 8 bases outside the gene matches. The CDR3 nucleotides are TGCGCCAGCAGCCCGGACAGGGGGCGAGGGAACACCATATATTTT. Amino acids: CASSPDRGRGNTIYF.

The V and J genes are TRBV4-1 and TRBJ1-2, with TRBD1 matching over 8 bases. This CDR3 spans 13 amino acids. Germline CDR1 reads MGHRA; CDR2 reads YSYEKL. V lost 3 bases, J lost 9 bases, and 6 bases stayed unmatched. The CDR3 here is CASSHPDRASYTF. The DNA for the CDR3 is TGCGCCAGCAGCCACCCGGACAGGGCTAGCTACACCTTC.

The genes are TRBV4-1 and TRBJ2-5; possible D gene TRBD1, 5 bases. The V gene lost 4 bases and the J gene lost 4 bases, with 16 bases spanning the gap. This CDR3 contains 15 residues. Germline lookup yields CDR1 MGHRA and CDR2 YSYEKL. The CDR3 region has the DNA TGCGCCAGCAGCCGCCGAAGACAGAGTGGAGAGACCCAGTACTTC. This gives the protein CASSRRRQSGETQYF.

The rearrangement links TRBV5-4 to TRBJ2-1, with D uncertain. The V end was cut by 4 bases, the J end by 5 bases, with 10 bases between. CDR3 length equals 13 residues. From germline, CDR1 is SGHNT and CDR2 YYREEE (reference sequence). CDR3 sequence reads: CASSLAANNEQFF. CDR3 nucleotides: TGTGCCAGCAGCCTGGCAGCAAACAATGAGCAGTTCTTC.

The chain uses TRBV10-3 and TRBJ1-2, with 9 bases lining up with TRBD1. CDR1 is ENHRY and CDR2 is SYGVKD in the germline V gene. The CDR3 covers 13 residues. V gave up 8 bases and J gave up 4 bases; unmatched junction bases: 5. CDR3 nucleotides: TGTGCCATCGAAGAGGGACAGGGCTATGGCTACACCTTC. This encodes CAIEEGQGYGYTF.

This clone was counted once. The chain employs TRBV6-5 and TRBJ2-6; D gene uncertain. The germline V gene encodes CDR1 MNHEY and CDR2 SVGAGI. Between the trimmed V and J ends, which lost 4 bases and 0 bases, there was a span of 7 bases. The CDR3 length is 15 residues. CDR3 loop: CASSLLGSGANVLTF. The CDR3 DNA reads as TGTGCCAGCAGTTTACTGGGCTCTGGGGCCAACGTCCTGACTTTC.

The chain combines TRBV28 with TRBJ2-7; D might be TRBD2 (6 bases). V dropped 1 base and J dropped 7 bases, with 11 bases sitting between them. The CDR3 runs to 13 residues. Germline CDR1 is MDHEN and CDR2 is SYDVKM. The CDR3 coding sequence is TGTGCCAGCAGTTTATATCAAGGAGGGGAGCAGTACTTC. Its translation is CASSLYQGGEQYF.

The gene calls are TRBV5-4 and TRBJ2-2, with 7 bases fitting TRBD2. The CDR3 covers 15 residues. Per the germline V gene, CDR1 is SGHNT and CDR2 is YYREEE (reference sequence). J was trimmed by 6 bases and V by 1 base; bases with no gene match: 6. CDR3 protein: CASSLRAGKAGELFF. In DNA, the CDR3 is TGTGCCAGCAGCTTGCGAGCGGGGAAGGCCGGGGAGCTGTTTTTT.

The chain is built from TRBV9 and TRBJ2-1; TRBD1 matches 8 bases. CDR3 length: 14 residues. The V segment lost 0 bases and the J segment 9 bases; nucleotides outside the gene matches: 5. Germline CDR1 and CDR2: SGDLS and YYNGEE. The DNA for the CDR3 is TGTGCCAGCAGCGTAGGTAACAGGGGGTCTGAGCAGTTCTTC. It encodes CASSVGNRGSEQFF.

The rearrangement links TRBV6-5 to TRBJ1-6, with a possible D match to TRBD1 (5 bases). The CDR3 contains 15 residues. The germline V and J ends were trimmed by 6 bases and 7 bases, with 16 bases remaining between them. Germline CDR1 and CDR2: MNHEY and SVGAGI. CDR3 protein: CASSRGFEGNSPLHF. The DNA for the CDR3 is TGTGCCAGCAGCCGAGGGTTTGAGGGGAATTCACCCCTCCACTTT.

The chain uses TRBV27 and TRBJ2-7, with TRBD1 as a possible D gene (6 bases). The CDR3 sequence is 14 residues long. Looked up from germline, CDR1 is MNHEY and CDR2 is SMNVEV (reference sequence). V gave up 6 bases and J gave up 2 bases, with 14 bases separating them. The CDR3 region is CASSPRGQTYEQYF. The CDR3 DNA sequence: TGTGCCAGCAGCCCCCGAGGACAGACCTACGAGCAGTACTTC.

In its sample, this clone was seen once. The chain combines TRBV9 with TRBJ2-2; D possibly matches TRBD1 or TRBD2 (6 bases each). This CDR3 is built from 15 residues. V lost 0 bases to trimming and J lost 4 bases, with 10 bases between them. Germline V lookup: CDR1 SGDLS, CDR2 YYNGEE. The CDR3 protein is CASSVGGAVTGELFF. In DNA, the CDR3 is TGTGCCAGCAGCGTAGGGGGGGCCGTCACCGGGGAGCTGTTTTTT.

CDR3 in amino acids: CASSQDVGLAGGPEETQYF. The CDR3, as DNA: TGTGCCAGCAGCCAAGACGTGGGTCTAGCGGGGGGGCCGGAAGAGACCCAGTACTTC. This chain joins TRBV4-2 and TRBJ2-5; TRBD2 aligns across 12 bases. Trimming removed 0 bases from V and 3 bases from J; junction bases left unmatched: 11. This CDR3 contains 19 residues. Germline V lookup: CDR1 LGHNA, CDR2 YNFKEQ.

This rearrangement joins TRBV7-2 to TRBJ2-1; D may be TRBD2 (8 bases). Trimming shortened V by 5 bases and J by 4 bases, and 15 bases separated the two germline ends. CDR1 is SGHTA, CDR2 FQGNSA, per germline. This CDR3 spans 15 amino acids. The CDR3 here is CASSRRGGQYNEQFF. In DNA, the CDR3 is TGTGCCAGCAGCCGCCGGGGGGGACAGTACAATGAGCAGTTCTTC.

The chain employs TRBV6-1 and TRBJ1-1, with D possibly matching TRBD1 (5 bases). Trimming left V 9 bases short and J 2 bases short, with 19 bases between. This CDR3 is 15 amino acids long. The germline V gene encodes CDR1 MNHNS and CDR2 SASEGT. CDR3 DNA: TGTGCCAGTACGACGGGGCAGGCCGGTAACACTGAAGCTTTCTTT. It is translated as CASTTGQAGNTEAFF.

The chain combines TRBV25-1 with TRBJ1-4; D is perhaps TRBD1 (6 bases). The CDR3 extends over 15 amino acids. Germline V gives CDR1 MGHDK, CDR2 SYGVNS. Trimming stripped 5 bases from V and 3 bases from J, with 13 bases between. CDR3 amino acids: CASSSHRGSNEKLFF. The CDR3 coding sequence is TGTGCCAGCAGTTCCCATAGGGGGTCTAATGAAAAACTGTTTTTT.